These 22 T cell receptor beta chains originate from one sample sequenced in a study of shared clonotypes between healthy human individuals. Method: immunoSEQ multiplex PCR; TCRdb's copy keeps in-frame clones and lacks some. This table has some 1,100,000 clones, about four fifths appearing once. The material sequenced was memory CD4+ T cells from PBMCs. Subset defined: CD45RA-negative fraction. The receptors derive from a man aged 18-30 years in good health. Some clones in this sample may be carry-over from other donors' samples.

This sequence joins TRBV7-2 and TRBJ2-7, with 7 positions matching TRBD1. V lost 4 bases and J lost 6; bases outside the gene matches: 3. The CDR3 runs 12 residues. Germline V lookup: CDR1 SGHTA, CDR2 FQGNSA. CDR3 sequence (DNA): TGTGCCAGCAGCTCTGACAGGGTCGAGCAGTACTTC. The encoded protein is CASSSDRVEQYF.

V gene TRBV18 combines with J gene TRBJ1-2; maybe TRBD1 (6 bases). V was pared by 4 bases and J by 3 bases, with 15 bases between. CDR1 is KGHSH, CDR2 LQKENI, per germline. The CDR3 length is 15 residues. The CDR3 DNA reads as TGTGCCAGCTCACAATCCCGGGACAATCACTATGGCTACACCTTC. Translated, it gives CASSQSRDNHYGYTF.

The chain has TRBV6-1 and TRBJ1-4, with 10 bases that match TRBD1. Germline CDR1 MNHNS, CDR2 SASEGT. V lost 2 bases and J lost 8; bases outside the gene matches: 5. The CDR3 totals 15 residues. This CDR3 reads CASSERTGGQEKLFF. As DNA, the CDR3 is TGTGCCAGCAGTGAACGGACAGGGGGACAGGAAAAACTGTTTTTT.

As concerns this clone: In the same sample, other DNA sequences code for this CDR3. This chain uses TRBV5-1 with TRBJ2-3; tentatively, D is TRBD2 (5 bases). V was cut by 0 bases and J by 0 bases, with 8 bases left in between. The germline gives CDR1 SGHRS, CDR2 YFSETQ. The CDR3 runs to 15 residues. The CDR3 spells CASSLVRTSTDTQYF. CDR3 coding DNA: TGCGCCAGCAGCTTGGTACGGACTAGCACAGATACGCAGTATTTT.

On this clone: One junction end disagrees with the germline gene, perhaps due to a read error. CDR3 sequence (DNA): TGTGCCTGGAGTGTCGCGGGCCCCCTCAACGAACAGTACTTC. Protein sequence: CAWSVAGPLNEQYF. The rearrangement uses TRBV30 and TRBJ2-7; perhaps TRBD2 as D (5 bases). This CDR3 spans 14 amino acids. CDR1 GTSNPN and CDR2 SVGIG come from the germline V gene (reference sequence).

This chain joins TRBV28 and TRBJ2-2, with 7 nucleotides matching TRBD2. After removal of 3 bases from V and 7 bases from J, the junction contained 8 bases not matched to a gene. Germline-derived CDR1 and CDR2 are MDHEN and SYDVKM. CDR3 size: 15 residues. The DNA for the CDR3 is TGTGCCAGCAGTTTCTTTGCGGGAGAGAACGGGGAGCTGTTTTTT. It translates to CASSFFAGENGELFF.

Here the CDR3 reads CASKPGRTSGVSYEQYF. CDR3 nucleotides: TGCGCCAGCAAGCCAGGTCGGACTAGCGGGGTTTCCTACGAGCAGTACTTC. This chain connects TRBV23-1 to TRBJ2-7, with 12 bases aligning to TRBD2. TRBV23-1 is reported as an ORF; its role is uncertain. V lost 7 bases to trimming and J lost 1 base; unmatched junction nucleotides: 11. The CDR3 consists of 17 residues.

The gene calls are TRBV4-1 and TRBJ2-2; 9 nucleotides match TRBD1. This CDR3 comprises 15 residues. Germline lookup yields CDR1 MGHRA and CDR2 YSYEKL. The trim removed 6 bases at V and 7 bases at J, leaving 9 bases unmatched. CDR3: CASRQQGAPGGELFF. DNA for the CDR3: TGCGCCAGCAGACAACAGGGGGCGCCCGGCGGGGAGCTGTTTTTT.

The chain uses TRBV7-9 and TRBJ1-1; D is possibly TRBD1 (6 bases). Germline V CDR1 and CDR2: SEHNR, FQNEAQ (reference sequence). This CDR3 comprises 16 residues. V was clipped by 5 bases and J by 1 base, with 17 bases between them. The CDR3 DNA reads as TGTGCCAGCAGCCTCCTGGGGACACCGGGGAACACTGAAGCTTTCTTT. It yields the protein CASSLLGTPGNTEAFF. Full variable domain (remainder filled in from reference TRBV7-9 and TRBJ1-1): DTGVSQNPRHKITKRGQNVTFRCDPISEHNRLYWYRQTLGQGPEFLTYFQNEAQLEKSRLLSDRFSAERPKGSFSTLEIQRTEQGDSAMYLCASSLLGTPGNTEAFFGQGTRLTVV.

The V call is TRBV18, the J call TRBJ1-5, with D tentatively TRBD1 (5 bases). CDR3 size: 13 residues. Germline V gene lookup returns CDR1 KGHSH and CDR2 LQKENI. Trimming cost V 6 bases and J 3 bases, with 9 bases left between them. CDR3 coding DNA: TGTGCCAGCTCGACAGCCGACAATCAGCCCCAGCATTTT. This encodes CASSTADNQPQHF.

For this clone: Within the sample, other DNA sequences also encode this same CDR3. The rearrangement joins TRBV5-1 to TRBJ2-1; unclear D gene. Trimming cost V 0 bases and J 1 base, with 5 bases left between them. Germline loops: CDR1 SGHRS, CDR2 YFSETQ. The CDR3 has 14 residues. CDR3: CASSLGGSYNEQFF. CDR3 coding DNA: TGCGCCAGCAGCTTGGGGGGTTCCTACAATGAGCAGTTCTTC.

Turning to this clone: A junction end diverges from the germline sequence, so it may reflect a read error. The rearrangement joins TRBV28 to TRBJ2-1; 9 bases are shared with TRBD1. The CDR3 is 17 amino acids. The germline CDR1 and CDR2 sequences are MDHEN and SYDVKM. CDR3 loop: CASSLPGQGISHNEQFF. Here the CDR3 DNA reads TGTGCCAGCAGTTTACCGGGACAGGGAATCTCCCACAATGAGCAGTTCTTC.

The chain links TRBV6-1 to TRBJ2-1, with 8 positions matching TRBD2. V lost 11 bases to trimming and J lost 4 bases; unmatched junction nucleotides: 10. The germline CDR1 and CDR2 sequences are MNHNS and SASEGT. CDR3 length equals 14 residues. CDR3: CAAKELAGYNEQFF. The CDR3 DNA reads TGTGCCGCCAAGGAGCTAGCGGGTTACAATGAGCAGTTCTTC.

The J gene is TRBJ2-7, the V gene TRBV28, with D maybe TRBD1 (5 bases). The CDR3 runs 16 residues. Per the germline V gene, CDR1 is MDHEN and CDR2 is SYDVKM. Trimming stripped 10 bases from V and 2 bases from J, with 24 bases between. The CDR3 DNA follows: TGTGCCACCAACAGCCTACGAGCAGGGCTCACCTACGAGCAGTACTTC. Amino acids: CATNSLRAGLTYEQYF.

The chain carries TRBV5-6 and TRBJ1-1; maybe TRBD1 (5 bases). The CDR3 extends over 12 amino acids. V dropped 4 bases and J dropped 6 bases, with 10 bases sitting between them. The V gene's germline CDR1 is SGHDT and CDR2 YYEEEE. Here the CDR3 reads CASSLRGSEAFF. As DNA, the CDR3 is TGTGCCAGCAGCCTCCGGGGGTCTGAAGCTTTCTTT.

Of note for this clone: In the same sample, other DNA sequences code for this CDR3. This rearrangement joins TRBV5-1 to TRBJ1-2; possible D gene TRBD1, 5 bases. Trimming shortened V by 3 bases and J by 1 base, and 10 bases separated the two germline ends. CDR3 size: 14 residues. Germline CDR1 SGHRS, CDR2 YFSETQ. The CDR3 DNA follows: TGCGCCAGCAGCTACGGGACGGGTAACTATGGCTACACCTTC. Amino acid sequence: CASSYGTGNYGYTF.

CDR3 DNA sequence: TGTGCCAGTAGTACCCCGGTGGTGGGGGGCGAAAAACTGTTTTTT. Translating it yields CASSTPVVGGEKLFF. The rearrangement uses TRBV19 and TRBJ1-4, with D tentatively TRBD1 (6 bases). V was clipped by 4 bases and J by 8 bases, with 17 bases between them. CDR1 is LNHDA and CDR2 is SQIVND in the germline V gene (reference sequence). This CDR3 comprises 15 residues.

The chain couples TRBV28 to TRBJ2-2; 8 bases are shared with TRBD2. CDR1 MDHEN and CDR2 SYDVKM come from the germline V gene. This CDR3 is 16 amino acids long. J lost 7 bases, V lost 7 bases, and 14 bases had no gene match. Here the CDR3 reads CASTSSGLNQGGELFF. CDR3 DNA sequence: TGTGCCAGCACCTCTAGCGGGCTCAACCAGGGCGGGGAGCTGTTTTTT.

The V gene is TRBV21-1, the J gene TRBJ1-2; TRBD1 was called by the table and not checked on the DNA. TRBV21-1 is marked as a pseudogene. This CDR3 region has 16 residues. This chain's CDR3 is CASSNGSPQGNYGYTF. For the CDR3, the DNA is TGTGCCAGCAGCAATGGGTCCCCACAGGGTAACTATGGCTACACCTTC.

The genes are TRBV4-3 and TRBJ2-5; the D is unclear. Germline loops: CDR1 LGHNA, CDR2 YSLEER. The germline V and J ends were trimmed by 1 base and 2 bases, with 11 bases remaining between them. This CDR3 contains 15 residues. The CDR3 sequence: CASSQGFGYQETQYF. CDR3 DNA: TGCGCCAGCAGCCAAGGGTTCGGTTATCAAGAGACCCAGTACTTC.

The table lists this clone with a few counts. V gene TRBV30 combines with J gene TRBJ1-1; tentatively, D is TRBD1 (5 bases). Germline values: CDR1 GTSNPN, CDR2 SVGIG (reference sequence). Trimming took 4 bases from V and 0 from J, leaving 12 bases between them. The CDR3 covers 14 residues. The CDR3 nucleotides read TGTGCCTGGAATGGGGGACTAATGAACACTGAAGCTTTCTTT. This codes for CAWNGGLMNTEAFF.

The chain joins TRBV9 to TRBJ1-5; D possibly corresponds to TRBD1 (6 bases). Germline V gene lookup returns CDR1 SGDLS and CDR2 YYNGEE. The CDR3 totals 15 residues. Trimming left V 3 bases short and J 6 bases short, with 16 bases between. CDR3 DNA: TGTGCCAGCAGCGCAAGGGGGGACGCAAGTCAGCCCCAGCATTTT. It encodes CASSARGDASQPQHF.